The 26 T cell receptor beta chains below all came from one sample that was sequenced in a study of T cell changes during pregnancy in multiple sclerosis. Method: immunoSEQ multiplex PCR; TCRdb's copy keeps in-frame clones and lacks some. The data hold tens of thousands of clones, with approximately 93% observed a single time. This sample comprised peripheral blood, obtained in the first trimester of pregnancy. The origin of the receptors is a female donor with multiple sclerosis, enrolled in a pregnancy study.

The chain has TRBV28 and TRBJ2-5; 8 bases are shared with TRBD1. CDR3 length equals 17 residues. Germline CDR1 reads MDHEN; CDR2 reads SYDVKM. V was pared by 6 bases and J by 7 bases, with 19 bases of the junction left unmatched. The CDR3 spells CASSHSGRTGSFWTQYF. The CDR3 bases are TGTGCCAGCAGCCACTCTGGCAGGACAGGGAGTTTTTGGACCCAGTACTTC.

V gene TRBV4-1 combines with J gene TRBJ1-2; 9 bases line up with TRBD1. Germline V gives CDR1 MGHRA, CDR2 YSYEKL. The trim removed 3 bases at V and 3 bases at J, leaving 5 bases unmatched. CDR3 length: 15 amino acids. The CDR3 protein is CASSHRDRADYGYTF. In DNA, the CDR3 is TGCGCCAGCAGCCACCGGGACAGGGCGGACTATGGCTACACCTTC.

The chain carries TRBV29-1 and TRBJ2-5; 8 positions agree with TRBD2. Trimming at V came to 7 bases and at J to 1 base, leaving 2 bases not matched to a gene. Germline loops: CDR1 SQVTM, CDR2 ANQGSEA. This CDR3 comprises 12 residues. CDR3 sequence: CSAGLAQETQYF. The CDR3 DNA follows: TGCAGCGCTGGACTAGCCCAAGAGACCCAGTACTTC.

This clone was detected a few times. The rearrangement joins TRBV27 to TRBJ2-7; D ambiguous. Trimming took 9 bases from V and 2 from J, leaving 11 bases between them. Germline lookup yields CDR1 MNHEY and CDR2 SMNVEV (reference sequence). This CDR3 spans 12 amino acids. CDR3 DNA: TGTGCCAGGACACCAAACGCCTACGAGCAGTACTTC. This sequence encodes CARTPNAYEQYF.

CDR3 sequence (DNA): TGTGCCAGCAGTTCGTACAGGGCCCCGAACTATGGCTACACCTTC. It codes for CASSSYRAPNYGYTF. The V gene is TRBV6-5, the J gene TRBJ1-2; D might be TRBD1 (6 bases). Trimming cost V 4 bases and J 2 bases, with 14 bases left between them. The CDR3 is 15 residues long. CDR1 is MNHEY, CDR2 SVGAGI, per germline.

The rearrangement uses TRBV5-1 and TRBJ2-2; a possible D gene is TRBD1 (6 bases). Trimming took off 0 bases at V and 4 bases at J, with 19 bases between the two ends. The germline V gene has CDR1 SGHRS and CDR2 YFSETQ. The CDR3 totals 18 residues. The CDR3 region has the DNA TGCGCCAGCAGCTTGGCCAGGAGACAGGCGGCGGGCACCGGGGAGCTGTTTTTT. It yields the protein CASSLARRQAAGTGELFF.

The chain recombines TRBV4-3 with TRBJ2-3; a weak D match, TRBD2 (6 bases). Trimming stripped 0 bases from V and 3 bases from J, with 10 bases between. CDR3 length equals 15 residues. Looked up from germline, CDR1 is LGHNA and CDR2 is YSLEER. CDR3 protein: CASSQDLLATDTQYF. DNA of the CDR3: TGCGCCAGCAGCCAAGATCTCCTAGCGACAGATACGCAGTATTTT.

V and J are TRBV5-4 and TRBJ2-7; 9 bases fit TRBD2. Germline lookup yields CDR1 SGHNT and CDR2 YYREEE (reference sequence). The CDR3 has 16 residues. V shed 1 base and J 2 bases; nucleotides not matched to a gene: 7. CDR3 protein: CASSLLLAGRTYEQYF. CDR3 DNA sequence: TGTGCCAGCAGCTTGTTACTAGCGGGCCGAACCTACGAGCAGTACTTC.

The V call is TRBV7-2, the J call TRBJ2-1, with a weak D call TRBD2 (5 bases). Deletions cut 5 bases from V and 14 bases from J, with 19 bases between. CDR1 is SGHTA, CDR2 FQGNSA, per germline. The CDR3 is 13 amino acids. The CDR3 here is CASSNSAGVVKFF. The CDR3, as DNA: TGTGCCAGCAGCAATAGCGCCGGAGTCGTGAAGTTCTTC.

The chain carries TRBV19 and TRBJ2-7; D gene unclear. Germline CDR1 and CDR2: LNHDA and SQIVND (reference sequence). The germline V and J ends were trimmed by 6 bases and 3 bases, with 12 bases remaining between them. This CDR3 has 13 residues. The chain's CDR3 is CASSWSHNYEQYF. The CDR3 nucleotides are TGTGCCAGTAGCTGGTCTCACAACTACGAGCAGTACTTC.

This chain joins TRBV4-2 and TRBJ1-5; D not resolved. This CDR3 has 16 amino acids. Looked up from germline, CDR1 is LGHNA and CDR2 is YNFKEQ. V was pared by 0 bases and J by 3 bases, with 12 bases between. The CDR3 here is CASSQDILSLNQPQHF. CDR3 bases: TGTGCCAGCAGCCAAGATATTTTAAGCCTCAATCAGCCCCAGCATTTT.

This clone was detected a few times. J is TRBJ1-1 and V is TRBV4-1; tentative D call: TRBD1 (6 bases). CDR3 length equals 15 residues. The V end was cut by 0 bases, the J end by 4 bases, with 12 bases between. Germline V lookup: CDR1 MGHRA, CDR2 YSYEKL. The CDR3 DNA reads TGCGCCAGCAGCCAAGATCCCGGGACAACCACTGAAGCTTTCTTT. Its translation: CASSQDPGTTTEAFF.

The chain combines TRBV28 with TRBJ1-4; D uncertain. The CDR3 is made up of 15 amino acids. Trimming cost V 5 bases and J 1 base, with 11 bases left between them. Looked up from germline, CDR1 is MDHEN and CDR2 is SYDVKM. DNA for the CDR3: TGTGCCAGCAGTCCGAGCGTGGGAACTAATGAAAAACTGTTTTTT. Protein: CASSPSVGTNEKLFF.

CDR3 sequence (DNA): TGTGCCAGCTCACCTGAGATAGCTAACTATGGCTACACCTTC. Amino acid sequence: CASSPEIANYGYTF. J is TRBJ1-2 and V is TRBV18; D is unclear. Per germline, CDR1 KGHSH and CDR2 LQKENI. The CDR3 totals 14 residues. V was trimmed by 3 bases and J by 0 bases, leaving 8 bases between them.

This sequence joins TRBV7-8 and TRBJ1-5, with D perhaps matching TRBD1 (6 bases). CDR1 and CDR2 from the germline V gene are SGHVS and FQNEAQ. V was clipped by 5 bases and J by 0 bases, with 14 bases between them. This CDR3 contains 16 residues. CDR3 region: CASSLRQADSNQPQHF. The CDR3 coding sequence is TGTGCCAGCAGCCTCAGACAGGCTGATAGCAATCAGCCCCAGCATTTT.

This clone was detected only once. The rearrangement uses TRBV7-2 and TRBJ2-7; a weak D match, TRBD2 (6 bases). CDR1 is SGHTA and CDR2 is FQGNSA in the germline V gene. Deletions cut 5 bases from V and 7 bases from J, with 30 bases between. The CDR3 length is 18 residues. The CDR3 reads CASSAAPAPGILAGEQYF. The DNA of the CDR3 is TGTGCCAGCAGCGCCGCGCCAGCGCCAGGGATTCTTGCGGGAGAGCAGTACTTC.

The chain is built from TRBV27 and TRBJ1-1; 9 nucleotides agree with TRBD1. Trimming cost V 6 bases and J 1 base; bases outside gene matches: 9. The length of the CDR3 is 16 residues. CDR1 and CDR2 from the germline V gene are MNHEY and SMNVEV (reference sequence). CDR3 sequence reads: CASRSLQTGGNTEAFF. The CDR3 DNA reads TGTGCCAGCAGATCGCTCCAGACAGGGGGGAACACTGAAGCTTTCTTT.

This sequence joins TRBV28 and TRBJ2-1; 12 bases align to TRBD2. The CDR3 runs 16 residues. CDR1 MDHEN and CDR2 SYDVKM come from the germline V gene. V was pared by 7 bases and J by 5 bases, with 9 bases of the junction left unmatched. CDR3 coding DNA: TGTGCCAGCAATCTTCTACGGACTAGCGGGAACAATGAGCAGTTCTTC. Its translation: CASNLLRTSGNNEQFF. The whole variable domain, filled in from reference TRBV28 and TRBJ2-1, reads DVKVTQSSRYLVKRTGEKVFLECVQDMDHENMFWYRQDPGLGLRLIYFSYDVKMKEKGDIPEGYSVSREKKERFSLILESASTNQTSMYLCASNLLRTSGNNEQFFGPGTRLTVL.

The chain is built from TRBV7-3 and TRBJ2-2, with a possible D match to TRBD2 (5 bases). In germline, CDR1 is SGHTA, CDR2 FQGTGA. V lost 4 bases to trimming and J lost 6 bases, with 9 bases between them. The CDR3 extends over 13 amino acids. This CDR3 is CASSSTGAGELFF. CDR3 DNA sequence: TGTGCCAGCAGCTCCACCGGGGCCGGGGAGCTGTTTTTT.

The CDR3 bases are TGTGCCACGACCTCGAGCGGCAGGATGAACACTGAAGCTTTCTTT. It specifies CATTSSGRMNTEAFF. The rearrangement joins TRBV19 to TRBJ1-1; D not resolved. CDR1 LNHDA and CDR2 SQIVND come from the germline V gene (reference sequence). The CDR3 covers 15 residues. V dropped 10 bases and J dropped 0 bases, with 18 bases sitting between them.

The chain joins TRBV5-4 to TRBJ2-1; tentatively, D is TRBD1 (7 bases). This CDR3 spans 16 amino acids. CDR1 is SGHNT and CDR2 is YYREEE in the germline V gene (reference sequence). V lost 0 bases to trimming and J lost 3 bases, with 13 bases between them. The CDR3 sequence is CASSLGRGQHYNEQFF. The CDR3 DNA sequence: TGTGCCAGCAGCTTGGGGCGGGGACAGCACTACAATGAGCAGTTCTTC.

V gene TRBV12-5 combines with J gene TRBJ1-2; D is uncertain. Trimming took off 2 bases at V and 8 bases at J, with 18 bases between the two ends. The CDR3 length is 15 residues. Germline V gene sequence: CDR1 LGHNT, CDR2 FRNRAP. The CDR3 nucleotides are TGTGCTAGTGGTTTGTTAGTTGGCAGAGGGTACGGCTACACCTTC. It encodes CASGLLVGRGYGYTF.

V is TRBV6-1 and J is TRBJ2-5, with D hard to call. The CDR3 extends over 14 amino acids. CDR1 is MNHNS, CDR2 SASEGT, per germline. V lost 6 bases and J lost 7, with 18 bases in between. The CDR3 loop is CASRRRGLRWTQYF. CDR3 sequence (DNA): TGTGCCAGCAGACGGAGAGGCCTCCGTTGGACCCAGTACTTC.

CDR3 residues: CASHRSGTEVLGEQFF. The CDR3 DNA reads as TGCGCCAGCCATAGGAGCGGGACTGAAGTTTTGGGTGAGCAGTTCTTC. The J gene is TRBJ2-1, the V gene TRBV4-1; 7 bases fit TRBD2. Germline V gene data show CDR1 as MGHRA and CDR2 as YSYEKL. The ends lost 8 bases at V and 9 bases at J; junction bases unmatched: 19. The CDR3 has 16 residues.

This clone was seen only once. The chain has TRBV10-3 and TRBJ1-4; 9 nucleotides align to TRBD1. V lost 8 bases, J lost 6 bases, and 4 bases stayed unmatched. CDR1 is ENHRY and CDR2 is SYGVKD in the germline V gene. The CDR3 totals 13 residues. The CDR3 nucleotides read TGTGCCATCGGCCGGACAGGGGATGAAAAACTGTTTTTT. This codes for CAIGRTGDEKLFF.

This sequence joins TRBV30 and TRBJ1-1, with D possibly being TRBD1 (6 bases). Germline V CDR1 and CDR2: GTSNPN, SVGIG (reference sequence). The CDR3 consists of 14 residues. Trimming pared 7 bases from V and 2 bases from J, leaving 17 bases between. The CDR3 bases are TGTGCCTTAACACCCGGGACACTAAACACTGAAGCTTTCTTT. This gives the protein CALTPGTLNTEAFF.